This T cell receptor (beta chain) was sequenced in a study of blood T cell repertoires in COVID-19. V dropped 2 bases and J dropped 7; count of bases not matched to a gene: 6. The germline gives CDR1 LNHDA, CDR2 SQIVND (reference sequence). The CDR3 runs to 14 residues. Produced via immunoSEQ multiplex PCR; TCRdb's table is partial and in-frame only. The sample carries roughly 100,000 clones, 86% recorded once. The origin of this receptor is a man aged 80 or over with acute or convalescent COVID-19. V is TRBV19 and J is TRBJ2-7; 9 bases agree with TRBD1. Material for sequencing was peripheral blood. The DNA for the CDR3 is TGTGCCAGTAGTATACAGACAGGGGGAGCTGAGCAGTACTTC. It codes for CASSIQTGGAEQYF.